The subject of this entry is one TCR beta chain. Its antigen is unidentified. These data are taken from a study of T cell responses to AZD1222 COVID-19 vaccine. Study-wide results and limits: Spike was spanned by vaccine-associated CD4 TCRs, which were dominant at 160-218 and 743-854. The study sampled repertoires only after the peak T cell response.

The protocol was immunoSEQ multiplex PCR, while the TCRdb copy is restricted to in-frame clones and leaves out a portion. The sample has 100,000 to 150,000 clones; about 90% are singletons. Germline V gives CDR1 SGHRS, CDR2 YFSETQ. V lost 3 bases to trimming and J lost 2 bases; unmatched junction nucleotides: 7. The CDR3 extends over 15 amino acids. The sample in question was peripheral blood, obtained 28 days after the second AZD1222 dose. The chain joins TRBV5-1 to TRBJ2-5; TRBD1 agrees at 7 bases. The TCR comes from an adult who received the AZD1222 COVID-19 vaccine. The CDR3 nucleotides are TGCGCCAGCAGCTGGGGGACAGTGACACAAGAGACCCAGTACTTC. It specifies CASSWGTVTQETQYF.